This TCR beta chain was recorded in a study of immune cell composition in non-small cell lung cancer. Study findings and constraints: TIL tumour reactivity correlated with maximal tumour-associated clone frequency in adenocarcinoma. Top 10 clone scores and clonality were higher in squamous than adenocarcinoma. Tumour TCR-beta clonality was not significantly tied to smoking pack-years.

Template was genomic DNA from frozen, unsorted single-cell suspensions. Regarding this clone: What it binds is not known.

The protocol was immunoSEQ multiplex PCR, while the TCRdb copy is restricted to in-frame clones and leaves out a portion. The top ten hold about 32% of the sample, which has approximately 4,000 clones, approximately 69% seen once. Germline values: CDR1 SGDLS, CDR2 YYNGEE. The CDR3 is 15 amino acids. Trimming took 3 bases from V and 1 from J, leaving 13 bases between them. What was sequenced was lung tumor tissue. The rearrangement links TRBV9 to TRBJ1-1; D remains unclear. This clonotype was obtained from a human donor with non-small cell lung cancer. The CDR3 coding sequence is TGTGCCAGCAGCGCCCCAGAGGGTTCGAACACTGAAGCTTTCTTT. This sequence encodes CASSAPEGSNTEAFF.